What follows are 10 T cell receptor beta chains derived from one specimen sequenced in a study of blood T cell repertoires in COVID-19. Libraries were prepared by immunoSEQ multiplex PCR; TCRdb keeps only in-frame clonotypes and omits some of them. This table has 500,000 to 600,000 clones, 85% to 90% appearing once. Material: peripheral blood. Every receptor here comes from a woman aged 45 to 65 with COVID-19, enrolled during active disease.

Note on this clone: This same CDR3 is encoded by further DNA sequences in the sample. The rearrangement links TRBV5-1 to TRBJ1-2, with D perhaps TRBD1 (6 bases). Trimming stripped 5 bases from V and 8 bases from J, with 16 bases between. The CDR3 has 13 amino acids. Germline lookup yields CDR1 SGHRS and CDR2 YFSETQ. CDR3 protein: CASSLTGGSGYTF. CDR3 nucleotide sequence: TGCGCCAGCAGTTTAACGGGGGGCAGCGGCTACACCTTC.

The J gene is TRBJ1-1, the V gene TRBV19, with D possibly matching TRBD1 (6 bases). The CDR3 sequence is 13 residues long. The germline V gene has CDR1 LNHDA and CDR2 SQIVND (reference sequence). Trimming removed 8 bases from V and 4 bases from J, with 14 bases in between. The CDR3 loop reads CASGQLKGTEAFF. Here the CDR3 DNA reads TGTGCCAGTGGACAGCTAAAAGGCACTGAAGCTTTCTTT. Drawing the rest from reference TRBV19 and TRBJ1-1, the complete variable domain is DGGITQSPKYLFRKEGQNVTLSCEQNLNHDAMYWYRQDPGQGLRLIYYSQIVNDFQKGDIAEGYSVSREKKESFPLTVTSAQKNPTAFYLCASGQLKGTEAFFGQGTRLTVV.

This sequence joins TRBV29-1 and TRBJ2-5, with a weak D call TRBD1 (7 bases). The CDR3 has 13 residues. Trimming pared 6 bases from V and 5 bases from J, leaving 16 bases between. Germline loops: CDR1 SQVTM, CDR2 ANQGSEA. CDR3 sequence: CSVRQGGEETQYF. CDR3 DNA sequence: TGCAGCGTCCGACAGGGAGGAGAGGAGACCCAGTACTTC. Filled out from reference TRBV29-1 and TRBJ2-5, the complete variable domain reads SAVISQKPSRDICQRGTSLTIQCQVDSQVTMMFWYRQQPGQSLTLIATANQGSEATYESGFVIDKFPISRPNLTFSTLTVSNMSPEDSSIYLCSVRQGGEETQYFGPGTRLLVL.

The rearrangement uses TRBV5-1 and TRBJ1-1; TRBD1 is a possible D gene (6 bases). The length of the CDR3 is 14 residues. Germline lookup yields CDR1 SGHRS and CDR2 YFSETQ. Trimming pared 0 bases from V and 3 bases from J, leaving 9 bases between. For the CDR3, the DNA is TGCGCCAGCAGCTTGGAGGGGGTTGACACTGAAGCTTTCTTT. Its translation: CASSLEGVDTEAFF.

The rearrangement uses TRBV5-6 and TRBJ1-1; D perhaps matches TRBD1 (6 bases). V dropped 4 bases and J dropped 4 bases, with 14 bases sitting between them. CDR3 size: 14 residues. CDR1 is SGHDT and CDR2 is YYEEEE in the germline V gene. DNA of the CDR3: TGTGCCAGCAGCCTTTTTCAGGGGCGCACTGAAGCTTTCTTT. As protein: CASSLFQGRTEAFF.

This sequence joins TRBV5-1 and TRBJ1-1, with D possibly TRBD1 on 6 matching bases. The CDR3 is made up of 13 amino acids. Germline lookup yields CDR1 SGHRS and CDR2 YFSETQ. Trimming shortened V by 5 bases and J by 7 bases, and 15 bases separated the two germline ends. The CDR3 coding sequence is TGCGCCAGCAGTGCAGGGGCACTCAGTGAAGCTTTCTTT. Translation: CASSAGALSEAFF.

CDR3 loop: CASSLYGEHYEQYF. For the CDR3, the DNA is TGTGCCAGCAGTTTATATGGAGAACACTACGAGCAGTACTTC. The chain links TRBV27 to TRBJ2-7; the D is unclear. CDR3 size: 14 residues. Deletions cut 1 base from V and 3 bases from J, with 10 bases between. Germline CDR1 and CDR2: MNHEY and SMNVEV (reference sequence).

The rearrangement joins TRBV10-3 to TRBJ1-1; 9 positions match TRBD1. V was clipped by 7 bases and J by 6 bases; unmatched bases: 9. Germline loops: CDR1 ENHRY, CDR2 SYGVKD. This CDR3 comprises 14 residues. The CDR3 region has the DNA TGTGCCATCAACCCCAACAGGGGGCGCCCTGAAGCTTTCTTT. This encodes CAINPNRGRPEAFF.

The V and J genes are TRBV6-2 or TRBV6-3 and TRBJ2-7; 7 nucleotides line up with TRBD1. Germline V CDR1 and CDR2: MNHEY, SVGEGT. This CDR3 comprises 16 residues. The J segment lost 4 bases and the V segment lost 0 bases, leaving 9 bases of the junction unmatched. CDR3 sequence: CASSYSKPGQPYEQYF. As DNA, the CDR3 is TGTGCCAGCAGTTACTCGAAACCGGGACAGCCTTACGAGCAGTACTTC.

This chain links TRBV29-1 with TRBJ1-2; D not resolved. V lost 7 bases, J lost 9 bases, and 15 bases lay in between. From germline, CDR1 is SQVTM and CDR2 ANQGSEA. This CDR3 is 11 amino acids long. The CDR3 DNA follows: TGCAGCGCTCCCGGGGAGGTGAGCTACACCTTC. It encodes CSAPGEVSYTF.